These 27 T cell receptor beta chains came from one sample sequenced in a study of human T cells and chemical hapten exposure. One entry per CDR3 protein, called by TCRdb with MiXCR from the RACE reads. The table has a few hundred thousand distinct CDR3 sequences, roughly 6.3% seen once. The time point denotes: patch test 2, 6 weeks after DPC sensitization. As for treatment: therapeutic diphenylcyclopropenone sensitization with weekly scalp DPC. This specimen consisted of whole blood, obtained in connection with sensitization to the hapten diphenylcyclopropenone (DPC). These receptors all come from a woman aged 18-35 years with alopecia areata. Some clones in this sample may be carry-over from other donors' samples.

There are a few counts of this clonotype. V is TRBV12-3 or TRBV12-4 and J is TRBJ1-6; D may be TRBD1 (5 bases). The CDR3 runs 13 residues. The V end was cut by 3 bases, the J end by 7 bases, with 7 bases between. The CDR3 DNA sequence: TGTGCCAGCAGTTTGACAGAAAATTCACCCCTCCACTTT. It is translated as CASSLTENSPLHF.

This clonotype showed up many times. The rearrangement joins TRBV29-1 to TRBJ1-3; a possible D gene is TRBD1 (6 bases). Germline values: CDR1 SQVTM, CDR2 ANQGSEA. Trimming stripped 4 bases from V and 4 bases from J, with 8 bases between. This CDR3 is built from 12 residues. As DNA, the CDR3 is TGCAGCGTTGCAGGGGCGGGAAACACCATATATTTT. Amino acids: CSVAGAGNTIYF.

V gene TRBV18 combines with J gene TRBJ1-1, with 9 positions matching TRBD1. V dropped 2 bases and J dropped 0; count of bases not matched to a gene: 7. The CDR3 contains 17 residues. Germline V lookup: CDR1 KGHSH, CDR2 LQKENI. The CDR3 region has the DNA TGTGCCAGCTCACCATCGGAGACAGGGGGTATGAACACTGAAGCTTTCTTT. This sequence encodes CASSPSETGGMNTEAFF.

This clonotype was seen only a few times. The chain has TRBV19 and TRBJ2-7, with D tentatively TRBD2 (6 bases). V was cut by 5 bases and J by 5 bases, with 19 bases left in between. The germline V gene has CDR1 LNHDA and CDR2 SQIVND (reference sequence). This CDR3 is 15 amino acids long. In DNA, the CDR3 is TGTGCCAGTAGTCCCTCTTGGGGAGGTGGCGACGAGCAGTACTTC. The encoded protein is CASSPSWGGGDEQYF. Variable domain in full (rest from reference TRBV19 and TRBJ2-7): DGGITQSPKYLFRKEGQNVTLSCEQNLNHDAMYWYRQDPGQGLRLIYYSQIVNDFQKGDIAEGYSVSREKKESFPLTVTSAQKNPTAFYLCASSPSWGGGDEQYFGPGTRLTVT.

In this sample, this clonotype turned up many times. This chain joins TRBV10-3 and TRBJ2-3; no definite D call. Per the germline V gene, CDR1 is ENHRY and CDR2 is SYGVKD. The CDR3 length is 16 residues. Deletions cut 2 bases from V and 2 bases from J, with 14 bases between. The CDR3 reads CAISELGLGFTDTQYF. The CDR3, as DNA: TGTGCCATCAGTGAGCTAGGTCTGGGGTTCACAGATACGCAGTATTTT.

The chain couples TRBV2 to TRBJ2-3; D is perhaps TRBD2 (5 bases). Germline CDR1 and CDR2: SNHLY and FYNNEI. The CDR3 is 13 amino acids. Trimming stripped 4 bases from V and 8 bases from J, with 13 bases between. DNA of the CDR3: TGTGCCAGCAGTGTTCTCGTAGAGGGTACGCAGTATTTT. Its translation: CASSVLVEGTQYF.

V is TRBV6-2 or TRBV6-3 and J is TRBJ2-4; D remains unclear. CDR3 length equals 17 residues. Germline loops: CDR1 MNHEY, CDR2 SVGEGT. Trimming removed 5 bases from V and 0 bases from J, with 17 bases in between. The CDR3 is CASSLLRDHLAKNIQYF. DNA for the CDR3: TGTGCCAGCAGTCTACTAAGGGATCACCTAGCCAAAAACATTCAGTACTTC.

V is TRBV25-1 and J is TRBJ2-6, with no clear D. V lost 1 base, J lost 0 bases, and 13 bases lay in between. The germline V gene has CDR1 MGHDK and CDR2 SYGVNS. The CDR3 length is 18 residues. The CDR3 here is CASSEFTASSSGANVLTF. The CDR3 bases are TGTGCCAGCAGTGAATTTACCGCTTCGAGCTCTGGGGCCAACGTCCTGACTTTC. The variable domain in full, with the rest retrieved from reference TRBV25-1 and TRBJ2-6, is EADIYQTPRYLVIGTGKKITLECSQTMGHDKMYWYQQDPGMELHLIHYSYGVNSTEKGDLSSESTVSRIRTEHFPLTLESARPSHTSQYLCASSEFTASSSGANVLTFGAGSRLTVL.

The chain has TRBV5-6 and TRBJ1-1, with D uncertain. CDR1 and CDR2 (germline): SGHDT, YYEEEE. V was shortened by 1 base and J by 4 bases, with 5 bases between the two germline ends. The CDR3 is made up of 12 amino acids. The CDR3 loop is CASSLLTTEAFF. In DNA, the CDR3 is TGTGCCAGCAGCTTGCTTACCACTGAAGCTTTCTTT.

The CDR3 loop reads CASSPRQDANTGELFF. In nucleotides, the CDR3 is TGCGCCAGCAGCCCCCGGCAGGACGCGAACACCGGGGAGCTGTTTTTT. V and J are TRBV4-1 and TRBJ2-2; D remains unclear. Germline values: CDR1 MGHRA, CDR2 YSYEKL. CDR3 length equals 16 residues. The ends were cut back, 4 bases at V and 0 bases at J, with 12 bases in the middle.

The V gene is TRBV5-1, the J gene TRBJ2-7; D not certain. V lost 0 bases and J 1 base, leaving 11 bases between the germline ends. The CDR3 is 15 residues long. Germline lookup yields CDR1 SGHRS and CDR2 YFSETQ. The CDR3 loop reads CASSLGSETSYEQYF. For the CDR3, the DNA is TGCGCCAGCAGCTTGGGTTCAGAAACTTCCTACGAGCAGTACTTC.

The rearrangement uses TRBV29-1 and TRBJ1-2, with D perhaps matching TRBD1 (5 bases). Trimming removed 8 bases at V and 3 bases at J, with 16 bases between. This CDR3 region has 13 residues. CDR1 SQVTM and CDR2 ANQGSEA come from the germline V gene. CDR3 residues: CSIPGGSDYGYTF. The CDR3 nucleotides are TGCAGCATTCCGGGGGGGTCGGACTATGGCTACACCTTC.

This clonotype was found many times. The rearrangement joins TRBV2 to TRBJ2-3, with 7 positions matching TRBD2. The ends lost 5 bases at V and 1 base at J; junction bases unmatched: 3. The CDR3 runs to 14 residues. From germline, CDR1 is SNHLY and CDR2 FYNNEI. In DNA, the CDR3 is TGTGCCAGCAGTCTCCGGGGGGGCACAGATACGCAGTATTTT. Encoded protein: CASSLRGGTDTQYF.

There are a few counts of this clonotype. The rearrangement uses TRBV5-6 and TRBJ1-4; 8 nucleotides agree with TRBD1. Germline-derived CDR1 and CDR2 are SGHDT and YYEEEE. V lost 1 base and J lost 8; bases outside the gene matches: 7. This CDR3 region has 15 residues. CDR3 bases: TGTGCCAGCAGCTTGCTCCAGGGGGCGGACGAAAAACTGTTTTTT. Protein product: CASSLLQGADEKLFF.

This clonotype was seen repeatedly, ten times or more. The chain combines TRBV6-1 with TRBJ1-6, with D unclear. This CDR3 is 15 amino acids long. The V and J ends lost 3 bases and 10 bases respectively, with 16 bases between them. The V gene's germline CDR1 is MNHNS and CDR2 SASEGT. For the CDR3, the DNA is TGTGCCAGCAGTGACACTATCATGGGATACTCACCCCTCCACTTT. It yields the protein CASSDTIMGYSPLHF.

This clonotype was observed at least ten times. CDR3 nucleotides: TGCGCCAGCAGCCAAAACTCGGCGCGGGGGTCTGAAGCTTTCTTT. Translating it yields CASSQNSARGSEAFF. V and J are TRBV5-1 and TRBJ1-1, with D maybe TRBD1 (5 bases). V was pared by 4 bases and J by 6 bases, with 19 bases between. CDR3 length: 15 amino acids. Germline V gene data show CDR1 as SGHRS and CDR2 as YFSETQ.

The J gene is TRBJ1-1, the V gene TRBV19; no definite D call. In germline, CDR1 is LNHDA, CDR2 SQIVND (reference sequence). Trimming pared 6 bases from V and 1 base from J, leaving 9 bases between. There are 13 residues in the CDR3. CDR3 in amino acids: CASSWSTNTEAFF. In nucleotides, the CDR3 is TGTGCCAGTAGCTGGTCTACGAACACTGAAGCTTTCTTT.

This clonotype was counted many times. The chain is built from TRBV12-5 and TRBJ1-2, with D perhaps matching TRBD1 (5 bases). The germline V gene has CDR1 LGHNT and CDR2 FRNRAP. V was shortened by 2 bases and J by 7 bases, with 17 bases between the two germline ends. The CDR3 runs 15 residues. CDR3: CASGLIGGSKSGYTF. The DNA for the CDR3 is TGTGCTAGTGGTTTGATCGGGGGAAGTAAAAGTGGCTACACCTTC.

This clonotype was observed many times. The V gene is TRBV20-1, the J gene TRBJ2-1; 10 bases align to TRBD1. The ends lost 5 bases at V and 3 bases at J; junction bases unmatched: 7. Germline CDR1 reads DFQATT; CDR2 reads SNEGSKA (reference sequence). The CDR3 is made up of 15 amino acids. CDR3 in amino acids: CSAFSGDRGYNEQFF. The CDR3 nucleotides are TGCAGTGCTTTTAGCGGGGACAGGGGCTACAATGAGCAGTTCTTC.

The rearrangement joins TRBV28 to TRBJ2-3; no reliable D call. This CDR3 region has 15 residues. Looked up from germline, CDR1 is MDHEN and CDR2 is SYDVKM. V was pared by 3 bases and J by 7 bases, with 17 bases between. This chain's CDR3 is CASSFVSGNVNTQYF. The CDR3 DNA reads TGTGCCAGCAGTTTTGTTTCTGGCAATGTGAATACGCAGTATTTT.

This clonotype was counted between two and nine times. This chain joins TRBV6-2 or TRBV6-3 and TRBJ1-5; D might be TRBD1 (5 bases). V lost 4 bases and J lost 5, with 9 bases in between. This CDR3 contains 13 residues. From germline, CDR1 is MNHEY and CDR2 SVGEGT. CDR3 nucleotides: TGTGCCAGCAGTTTTACCAGGGATCAGCCCCAGCATTTT. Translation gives CASSFTRDQPQHF.

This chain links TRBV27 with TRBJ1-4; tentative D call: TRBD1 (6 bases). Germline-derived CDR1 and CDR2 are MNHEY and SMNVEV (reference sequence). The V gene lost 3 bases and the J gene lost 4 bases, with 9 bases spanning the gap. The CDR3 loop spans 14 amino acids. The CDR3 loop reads CASSFLQGNEKLFF. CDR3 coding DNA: TGTGCCAGCAGTTTCTTACAGGGTAATGAAAAACTGTTTTTT.

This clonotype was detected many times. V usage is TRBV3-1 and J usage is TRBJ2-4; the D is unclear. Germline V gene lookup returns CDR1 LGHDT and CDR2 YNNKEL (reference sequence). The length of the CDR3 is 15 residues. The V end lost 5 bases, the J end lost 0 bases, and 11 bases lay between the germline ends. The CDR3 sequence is CASSGRDLAKNIQYF. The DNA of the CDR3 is TGTGCCAGCAGCGGACGAGACCTAGCCAAAAACATTCAGTACTTC.

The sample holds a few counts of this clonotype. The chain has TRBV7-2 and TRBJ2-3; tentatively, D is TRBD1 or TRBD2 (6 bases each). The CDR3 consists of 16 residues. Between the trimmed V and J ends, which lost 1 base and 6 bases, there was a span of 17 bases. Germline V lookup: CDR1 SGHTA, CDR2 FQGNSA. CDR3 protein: CASSLVVGGLTDTQYF. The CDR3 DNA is TGTGCCAGCAGCTTAGTTGTCGGGGGCCTCACGGATACGCAGTATTTT.

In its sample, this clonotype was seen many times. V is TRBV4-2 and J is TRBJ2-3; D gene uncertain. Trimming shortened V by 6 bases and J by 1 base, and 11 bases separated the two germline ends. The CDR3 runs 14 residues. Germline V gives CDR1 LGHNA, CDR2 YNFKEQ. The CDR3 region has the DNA TGTGCCAGCAGTCTAAACGGCCGCACAGATACGCAGTATTTT. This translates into CASSLNGRTDTQYF.

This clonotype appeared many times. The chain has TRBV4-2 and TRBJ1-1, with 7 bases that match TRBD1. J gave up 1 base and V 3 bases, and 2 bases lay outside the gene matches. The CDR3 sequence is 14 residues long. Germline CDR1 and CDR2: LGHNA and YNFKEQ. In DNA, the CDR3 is TGTGCCAGCAGCCACGACAGGGAGAACACTGAAGCTTTCTTT. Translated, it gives CASSHDRENTEAFF.

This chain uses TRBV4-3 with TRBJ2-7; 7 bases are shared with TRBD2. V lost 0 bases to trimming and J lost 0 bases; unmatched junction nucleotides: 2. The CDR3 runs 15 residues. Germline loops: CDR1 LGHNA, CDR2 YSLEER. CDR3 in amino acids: CASSQEGGGSYEQYF. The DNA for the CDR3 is TGCGCCAGCAGCCAAGAGGGGGGGGGCTCCTACGAGCAGTACTTC.